Shown below are 14 T cell receptor beta chains from a single sample sequenced in a study of lymphopenia after photon versus proton radiotherapy. This table comes from immunoSEQ multiplex PCR, and its TCRdb copy is limited to in-frame clones, with some not included. The data show over 50,000 clones, around 86% seen once. The input for sequencing was peripheral blood, taken from a patient treated with photon-based radiotherapy. These receptors came from a man aged 35-49 years with gastric cancer.

The chain uses TRBV12-2 and TRBJ2-7; the table names TRBD1, a call not compared with the DNA. TRBV12-2 is noted as a pseudogene. This CDR3 has 16 residues. Here the CDR3 reads CASRLETRARTYEQYF. CDR3 in DNA: TGTGCAAGTCGCTTAGAGACCAGGGCCCGGACCTACGAGCAGTACTTC.

The chain combines TRBV5-1 with TRBJ1-4, with D unresolved. Germline lookup yields CDR1 SGHRS and CDR2 YFSETQ. Trimming shortened V by 4 bases and J by 0 bases, and 10 bases separated the two germline ends. This CDR3 contains 15 residues. This CDR3 reads CASSSTGTTNEKLFF. CDR3 DNA sequence: TGCGCCAGCAGCAGTACCGGGACAACTAATGAAAAACTGTTTTTT.

This rearrangement joins TRBV6-6 to TRBJ2-7; D may be TRBD1 (6 bases). V was clipped by 2 bases and J by 2 bases, with 7 bases between them. Germline V gene sequence: CDR1 MNHNY, CDR2 SVGAGI (reference sequence). The CDR3 has 13 residues. The CDR3 loop reads CASSYGGPYEQYF. The DNA for the CDR3 is TGTGCCAGCAGTTACGGGGGCCCCTACGAGCAGTACTTC.

The chain carries TRBV2 and TRBJ1-2; the match to TRBD1 covers 10 bases. The CDR3 contains 15 residues. V gave up 7 bases and J gave up 6 bases; unmatched junction bases: 11. CDR1 and CDR2 from the germline V gene are SNHLY and FYNNEI. DNA for the CDR3: TGTGCCAGCAAAAGACAGGGGGCGAGTCGAAATGGCTACACCTTC. Translation: CASKRQGASRNGYTF.

CDR3 bases: TGTGCCAGCAGCCCGAACAGGGGAGGAAAGACCCAGTACTTC. This sequence encodes CASSPNRGGKTQYF. The V call is TRBV14, the J call TRBJ2-5, with TRBD1 as a possible D gene (7 bases). The CDR3 contains 14 residues. V lost 4 bases, J lost 6 bases, and 15 bases lay in between. Germline V lookup: CDR1 SGHDN, CDR2 FVKESK.

This sequence joins TRBV7-2 and TRBJ2-3; 11 bases line up with TRBD2. This CDR3 has 14 residues. The J segment lost 9 bases and the V segment lost 4 bases, leaving 6 bases of the junction unmatched. Germline V gives CDR1 SGHTA, CDR2 FQGNSA. The CDR3 reads CASSSNSGGDTQYF. Written as DNA, the CDR3 is TGTGCCAGCAGCTCCAATAGCGGGGGGGACACGCAGTATTTT.

The chain couples TRBV2 to TRBJ2-1, with D tentatively TRBD1 (5 bases). CDR3 length: 14 residues. Trimming left V 4 bases short and J 2 bases short, with 9 bases between. CDR1 is SNHLY and CDR2 is FYNNEI in the germline V gene. This CDR3 is CASSGQGAYNEQFF. The CDR3 DNA follows: TGTGCCAGCAGTGGTCAGGGCGCCTACAATGAGCAGTTCTTC.

Worth noting for this clone: Other DNA sequences in this sample translate to the same CDR3. The chain recombines TRBV30 with TRBJ1-1; D is undetermined. Germline V gives CDR1 GTSNPN, CDR2 SVGIG (reference sequence). V lost 1 base to trimming and J lost 2 bases, with 5 bases between them. The CDR3 consists of 12 residues. Written as DNA, the CDR3 is TGTGCCTGGAGTGGAGGTAACACTGAAGCTTTCTTT. Protein sequence: CAWSGGNTEAFF.

The chain joins TRBV4-3 to TRBJ2-1; no definite D call. Germline values: CDR1 LGHNA, CDR2 YSLEER. V was cut by 1 base and J by 15 bases, with 16 bases left in between. The length of the CDR3 is 13 residues. CDR3 sequence reads: CASSQGMAARLFF. The CDR3 DNA reads TGCGCCAGCAGCCAAGGTATGGCGGCCCGTCTGTTCTTC.

The V and J genes are TRBV2 and TRBJ2-5; no reliable D call. Germline values: CDR1 SNHLY, CDR2 FYNNEI. With 6 bases removed from V and 4 bases from J, the gap between germline ends came to 12 bases. The CDR3 has 13 amino acids. The CDR3 nucleotides are TGTGCCAGCAGCCTAAGGGTGGGAGAGACCCAGTACTTC. Translating gives CASSLRVGETQYF.

The chain carries TRBV11-2 and TRBJ2-7, with 7 positions matching TRBD1. This CDR3 is built from 13 residues. The trim removed 4 bases at V and 6 bases at J, leaving 6 bases unmatched. Germline V gives CDR1 SGHAT, CDR2 FQNNGV. CDR3 nucleotide sequence: TGTGCCAGCAGCTCACAACAGGGGACCGAGCAGTACTTC. Its protein is CASSSQQGTEQYF.

The genes are TRBV6-5 and TRBJ1-5; tentatively, D is TRBD1 (5 bases). This CDR3 has 14 residues. Trimming cost V 6 bases and J 3 bases, with 12 bases left between them. The germline V gene encodes CDR1 MNHEY and CDR2 SVGAGI. The CDR3 sequence is CASSNTGNNQPQHF. CDR3 DNA: TGTGCCAGCAGCAACACAGGTAACAATCAGCCCCAGCATTTT.

V usage is TRBV7-3 and J usage is TRBJ2-1, with D maybe TRBD2 (5 bases). The V end was cut by 2 bases, the J end by 4 bases, with 12 bases between. The CDR3 has 15 residues. Germline V gives CDR1 SGHTA, CDR2 FQGTGA. The CDR3 is CASSLEGELYNEQFF. DNA of the CDR3: TGTGCCAGCAGCTTAGAGGGAGAGTTATACAATGAGCAGTTCTTC.

The rearrangement joins TRBV19 to TRBJ2-3; possible D gene TRBD2, 5 bases. The CDR3 has 15 amino acids. Trimming stripped 3 bases from V and 2 bases from J, with 12 bases between. Germline V lookup: CDR1 LNHDA, CDR2 SQIVND (reference sequence). The CDR3 sequence: CASSIIGVNTDTQYF. CDR3 bases: TGTGCCAGTAGTATTATCGGGGTTAACACAGATACGCAGTATTTT.